The 29 T cell receptor beta chains below all came from one sample that was sequenced in a study of blood T cell repertoires in COVID-19. Clones were read by immunoSEQ multiplex PCR, and TCRdb kept only the in-frame ones, dropping some. The sample contains 200,000 or so clones, over 75% of which appear only once. Sequencing was done on a sample of PBMCs or T cells enriched from blood (not recorded which). The source of these receptors is a woman between 18 and 30 years old in a cohort exposed to, infected with or recovered from COVID-19 (not recorded which).

J is TRBJ1-4 and V is TRBV27; D ambiguous. The CDR3 has 15 amino acids. Per the germline V gene, CDR1 is MNHEY and CDR2 is SMNVEV (reference sequence). V was clipped by 5 bases and J by 5 bases, with 15 bases between them. The CDR3 DNA reads as TGTGCCAGCAGTCGTACGCCACCGGGGAATGAAAAACTGTTTTTT. Its translation: CASSRTPPGNEKLFF.

V usage is TRBV5-1 and J usage is TRBJ1-6; D remains unclear. Trimming shortened V by 4 bases and J by 9 bases, and 17 bases separated the two germline ends. The CDR3 has 15 amino acids. The V gene's germline CDR1 is SGHRS and CDR2 YFSETQ. The CDR3 spells CASSLESGIRSPLHF. CDR3 sequence (DNA): TGCGCCAGCAGCCTAGAATCGGGGATCCGTTCACCCCTCCACTTT.

This clone was counted a single time. The chain is built from TRBV11-1 and TRBJ2-7, with 8 positions matching TRBD1. The CDR3 totals 15 residues. The germline V gene has CDR1 SGHAT and CDR2 FQDESV (reference sequence). V was pared by 5 bases and J by 2 bases, with 8 bases of the junction left unmatched. CDR3 sequence: CASSRPRTGPYEQYF. CDR3 in DNA: TGTGCCAGCAGCCGCCCAAGGACAGGGCCCTACGAGCAGTACTTC.

V usage is TRBV9 and J usage is TRBJ2-1, with D possibly TRBD2 on 5 matching bases. Germline V gene lookup returns CDR1 SGDLS and CDR2 YYNGEE. The CDR3 is 15 amino acids. Trimming took 0 bases from V and 5 from J, leaving 12 bases between them. CDR3 DNA: TGTGCCAGCAGCGTAGGACTAAATTTAGACAATGAGCAGTTCTTC. It translates to CASSVGLNLDNEQFF. Based on the CDR3 plus reference TRBV9 and TRBJ2-1, the full variable domain is DSGVTQTPKHLITATGQRVTLRCSPRSGDLSVYWYQQSLDQGLQFLIQYYNGEERAKGNILERFSAQQFPDLHSELNLSSLELGDSALYFCASSVGLNLDNEQFFGPGTRLTVL.

The chain carries TRBV5-8 and TRBJ2-7, with 7 bases identical to TRBD1. Germline V CDR1 and CDR2: SGHTS, YDEGEE. This CDR3 has 14 residues. V gave up 3 bases and J gave up 2 bases; unmatched junction bases: 5. CDR3 loop: CASSYGTETYEQYF. Here the CDR3 DNA reads TGTGCCAGCAGCTACGGGACAGAAACCTACGAGCAGTACTTC.

The chain carries TRBV30 and TRBJ2-3, with D maybe TRBD1 (5 bases). V was pared by 1 base and J by 2 bases, with 10 bases between. The CDR3 length is 14 residues. Germline CDR1 and CDR2: GTSNPN and SVGIG (reference sequence). Written as DNA, the CDR3 is TGTGCCTGGAGTGCTGGGGCCCACACAGATACGCAGTATTTT. Amino acids: CAWSAGAHTDTQYF. The variable domain in full, with the rest retrieved from reference TRBV30 and TRBJ2-3, is SQTIHQWPATLVQPVGSPLSLECTVEGTSNPNLYWYRQAAGRGLQLLFYSVGIGQISSEVPQNLSASRPQDRQFILSSKKLLLSDSGFYLCAWSAGAHTDTQYFGPGTRLTVL.

A single count supports this clone. The J gene is TRBJ2-1, the V gene TRBV11-3; TRBD1 matches at 9 bases. CDR3 length equals 15 residues. V was pared by 2 bases and J by 4 bases, with 3 bases of the junction left unmatched. Germline V gene lookup returns CDR1 SGHNT and CDR2 YENEEA. CDR3 protein: CASSLTGTGYNEQFF. In nucleotides, the CDR3 is TGTGCCAGCAGCTTAACCGGGACAGGGTACAATGAGCAGTTCTTC.

The DNA for the CDR3 is TGCGCCAGCCGCACTCTAGCGGGAGGGTTGATCAATGAGCAGTTCTTC. Translating gives CASRTLAGGLINEQFF. J is TRBJ2-1 and V is TRBV5-1, with 12 bases fitting TRBD2. The germline CDR1 and CDR2 sequences are SGHRS and YFSETQ. After removal of 7 bases from V and 6 bases from J, the junction contained 11 bases not matched to a gene. CDR3 length: 16 residues.

The V gene is TRBV3-1 (or the pseudogene TRBV3-2), the J gene TRBJ2-7, with 13 bases that match TRBD2. CDR3 length: 15 amino acids. From germline, CDR1 is LGHDT and CDR2 YNNKEL (reference sequence). J gave up 3 bases and V 4 bases, and 3 bases lay outside the gene matches. CDR3 residues: CASSPGLAGFYEQYF. The CDR3 bases are TGTGCCAGCAGCCCGGGACTAGCGGGATTCTACGAGCAGTACTTC.

This chain connects TRBV27 to TRBJ2-3, with D possibly TRBD1 on 5 matching bases. This CDR3 has 19 amino acids. CDR1 MNHEY and CDR2 SMNVEV come from the germline V gene (reference sequence). V was clipped by 7 bases and J by 3 bases, with 29 bases between them. The CDR3 loop is CASTKTPSRARLRTDTQYF. The CDR3 bases are TGTGCCAGCACCAAAACCCCAAGCAGGGCCCGCTTAAGGACAGATACGCAGTATTTT.

The chain joins TRBV3-1 (or the pseudogene TRBV3-2) to TRBJ2-5; D is possibly TRBD1 (5 bases). Trimming left V 4 bases short and J 5 bases short, with 17 bases between. The CDR3 is made up of 15 amino acids. From germline, CDR1 is LGHDT and CDR2 YNNKEL (reference sequence). The chain's CDR3 is CASSPIGQGRETQYF. The DNA of the CDR3 is TGTGCCAGCAGCCCCATAGGCCAGGGTAGGGAGACCCAGTACTTC.

The rearrangement uses TRBV3-1 (or the pseudogene TRBV3-2) and TRBJ1-1; tentative D call: TRBD1 (5 bases). Germline V gene data show CDR1 as LGHDT and CDR2 as YNNKEL (reference sequence). V was shortened by 4 bases and J by 1 base, with 16 bases between the two germline ends. The CDR3 sequence is 16 residues long. The CDR3 here is CASSPSGIRWNTEAFF. The CDR3 DNA reads TGTGCCAGCAGCCCCTCAGGGATCAGGTGGAACACTGAAGCTTTCTTT.

The chain links TRBV3-1 (or the pseudogene TRBV3-2) to TRBJ1-6, with D possibly TRBD1 on 6 matching bases. The CDR3 sequence is 13 residues long. From germline, CDR1 is LGHDT and CDR2 YNNKEL (reference sequence). Trimming removed 4 bases at V and 8 bases at J, with 9 bases between. CDR3 protein: CASSRQEDSPLHF. CDR3 coding DNA: TGTGCCAGCAGCCGACAGGAGGATTCACCCCTCCACTTT.

The chain links TRBV5-4 to TRBJ2-7; 7 bases line up with TRBD1. J gave up 0 bases and V 5 bases, and 8 bases lay outside the gene matches. The CDR3 consists of 15 residues. CDR1 is SGHNT, CDR2 YYREEE, per germline (reference sequence). CDR3 coding DNA: TGTGCCAGCAGTCCTTTGAGGGGGCCCTCCTACGAGCAGTACTTC. The encoded protein is CASSPLRGPSYEQYF.

This clone occurred a few times. This chain links TRBV7-8 with TRBJ1-6; D gene ambiguous. The CDR3 covers 16 residues. Germline-derived CDR1 and CDR2 are SGHVS and FQNEAQ. Trimming stripped 1 base from V and 5 bases from J, with 12 bases between. The CDR3 protein is CASSLGGPQDNSPLHF. CDR3 DNA sequence: TGTGCCAGCAGCTTAGGAGGGCCCCAAGATAATTCACCCCTCCACTTT.

The chain recombines TRBV3-1 (or the pseudogene TRBV3-2) with TRBJ1-1; 7 nucleotides align to TRBD1. There are 15 residues in the CDR3. Germline V CDR1 and CDR2: LGHDT, YNNKEL (reference sequence). V was pared by 3 bases and J by 1 base, with 5 bases of the junction left unmatched. Written as DNA, the CDR3 is TGTGCCAGCAGCCAGCACGGGACAGAGAACACTGAAGCTTTCTTT. Amino acid sequence: CASSQHGTENTEAFF.

The gene calls are TRBV28 and TRBJ2-6, with a possible D match to TRBD1 (5 bases). Trimming left V 5 bases short and J 0 bases short, with 5 bases between. There are 14 residues in the CDR3. Germline CDR1 is MDHEN and CDR2 is SYDVKM. For the CDR3, the DNA is TGTGCCAGCAGTGACAGCTCTGGGGCCAACGTCCTGACTTTC. It yields the protein CASSDSSGANVLTF.

V gene TRBV27 combines with J gene TRBJ2-1, with 13 nucleotides matching TRBD2. V shed 3 bases and J 7 bases; nucleotides not matched to a gene: 3. The V gene's germline CDR1 is MNHEY and CDR2 SMNVEV (reference sequence). The CDR3 covers 15 residues. CDR3 sequence: CASSFGTSGINEQFF. The CDR3 DNA reads TGTGCCAGCAGTTTCGGGACTAGCGGGATAAATGAGCAGTTCTTC.

The V and J genes are TRBV5-1 and TRBJ2-1, with a weak D call TRBD2 (6 bases). The V gene lost 5 bases and the J gene lost 2 bases, with 11 bases spanning the gap. The CDR3 has 14 amino acids. Germline assignment: CDR1 SGHRS and CDR2 YFSETQ. The CDR3 DNA sequence: TGCGCCAGCAGGGAGGGTTCGCCCTACAATGAGCAGTTCTTC. Translating it yields CASREGSPYNEQFF.

The V gene is TRBV24-1, the J gene TRBJ1-5; D uncertain. Deletions cut 2 bases from V and 0 bases from J, with 13 bases between. Germline V CDR1 and CDR2: KGHDR, SFDVKD. The CDR3 is 17 amino acids. CDR3 coding DNA: TGTGCCACCAGTGATTCCGGACGGGATTATAGCAATCAGCCCCAGCATTTT. Amino acids: CATSDSGRDYSNQPQHF.

The chain recombines TRBV27 with TRBJ1-2, with D possibly matching TRBD1 (6 bases). Germline lookup yields CDR1 MNHEY and CDR2 SMNVEV (reference sequence). Trimming pared 4 bases from V and 2 bases from J, leaving 11 bases between. The length of the CDR3 is 14 residues. This chain's CDR3 is CASSSLQGNYGYTF. The CDR3 nucleotides are TGTGCCAGCAGTTCACTACAGGGAAACTATGGCTACACCTTC.

This rearrangement joins TRBV5-1 to TRBJ2-7; 9 nucleotides agree with TRBD2. The J segment lost 7 bases and the V segment lost 2 bases, leaving 13 bases of the junction unmatched. CDR1 SGHRS and CDR2 YFSETQ come from the germline V gene. This CDR3 is built from 16 residues. The CDR3 coding sequence is TGCGCCAGCAGCTTTTCAGCGGGAGGCCCAAAGTGGGAGCAGTACTTC. This sequence encodes CASSFSAGGPKWEQYF.

This rearrangement joins TRBV30 to TRBJ1-6, with 8 bases aligning to TRBD1. Germline V lookup: CDR1 GTSNPN, CDR2 SVGIG (reference sequence). The CDR3 length is 13 residues. Trimming removed 5 bases from V and 7 bases from J; junction bases left unmatched: 4. CDR3 region: CAWGRQGNSPLHF. The DNA for the CDR3 is TGTGCCTGGGGTAGACAGGGGAATTCACCCCTCCACTTT.

The V and J genes are TRBV30 and TRBJ1-3; D remains ambiguous. V lost 4 bases to trimming and J lost 0 bases, with 19 bases between them. The CDR3 consists of 17 residues. Germline CDR1 GTSNPN, CDR2 SVGIG (reference sequence). CDR3 loop: CAWNPTRGRYSGNTIYF. The CDR3 bases are TGTGCCTGGAATCCCACAAGAGGTAGATACTCTGGAAACACCATATATTTT.

This chain links TRBV2 with TRBJ2-1; a weak D match, TRBD1 (6 bases). V gave up 2 bases and J gave up 4 bases, with 9 bases separating them. Germline-derived CDR1 and CDR2 are SNHLY and FYNNEI. The CDR3 totals 14 residues. In nucleotides, the CDR3 is TGTGCCAGCAGTGAATGGACAGCTTACAATGAGCAGTTCTTC. This gives the protein CASSEWTAYNEQFF.

The chain employs TRBV25-1 and TRBJ2-6; 8 bases match TRBD1. J lost 0 bases, V lost 6 bases, and 10 bases had no gene match. The CDR3 has 18 residues. Germline loops: CDR1 MGHDK, CDR2 SYGVNS. The CDR3 sequence: CASSETGQAFSGANVLTF. CDR3 DNA: TGTGCCAGCAGCGAGACGGGACAGGCTTTCTCTGGGGCCAACGTCCTGACTTTC.

The chain employs TRBV10-2 and TRBJ2-6; no clear D. CDR3 length: 15 amino acids. The ends were cut back, 6 bases at V and 0 bases at J, with 9 bases in the middle. Germline V CDR1 and CDR2: WSHSY, SAAADI. The CDR3 bases are TGCGCCAGCAGGGCTGGGCACTCTGGGGCCAACGTCCTGACTTTC. Its protein is CASRAGHSGANVLTF.

V usage is TRBV7-6 and J usage is TRBJ2-7, with TRBD2 as a possible D gene (5 bases). The germline CDR1 and CDR2 sequences are SGHVS and FNYEAQ. The length of the CDR3 is 15 residues. V shed 5 bases and J shed 1 base, with 15 bases lying between them. Here the CDR3 DNA reads TGTGCCAGCAGCCAGCAGGACTCGGGTTCCTACGAGCAGTACTTC. The encoded protein is CASSQQDSGSYEQYF.

V usage is TRBV6-1 and J usage is TRBJ2-1, with D tentatively TRBD2 (5 bases). The CDR3 consists of 14 residues. Germline V CDR1 and CDR2: MNHNS, SASEGT. The V and J ends lost 1 base and 5 bases respectively, with 9 bases between them. The CDR3 region is CASSEERLHNEQFF. The CDR3 nucleotides read TGTGCCAGCAGTGAAGAGCGGTTACACAATGAGCAGTTCTTC.